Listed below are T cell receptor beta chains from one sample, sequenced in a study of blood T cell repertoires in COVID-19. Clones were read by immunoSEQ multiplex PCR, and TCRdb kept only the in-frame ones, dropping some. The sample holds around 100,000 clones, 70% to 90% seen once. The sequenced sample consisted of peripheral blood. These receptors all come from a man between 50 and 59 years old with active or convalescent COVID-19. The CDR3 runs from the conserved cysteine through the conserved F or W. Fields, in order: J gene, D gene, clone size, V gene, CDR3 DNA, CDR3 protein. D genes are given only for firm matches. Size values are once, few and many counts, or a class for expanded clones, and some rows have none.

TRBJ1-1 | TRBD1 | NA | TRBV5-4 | TGTGCCAGCAGCCGGGACAGGCTGAACACTGAAGCTTTCTTT | CASSRDRLNTEAFF
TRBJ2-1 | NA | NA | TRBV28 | TGTGCCAGCAGTTCCCCCCCACGGTATGAGCAGTTCTTC | CASSSPPRYEQFF
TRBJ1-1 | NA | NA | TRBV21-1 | TGTGCCAGCAGCTCGTCCGCCGGGAGGGAGAACACTGAAGCTTTCTTT | CASSSSAGRENTEAFF
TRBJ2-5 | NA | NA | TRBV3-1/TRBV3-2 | TGTGCCAGCAGCCAGCAGGTTCAAGAGACCCAGTACTTC | CASSQQVQETQYF
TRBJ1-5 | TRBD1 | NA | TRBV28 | TGTGCCAGCAGTCCGGGACAGGGGGCTTTTTTGCCCCAGCATTTT | CASSPGQGAFLPQHF
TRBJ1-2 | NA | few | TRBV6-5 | TGTGCCAGCCTCAAGATGGGGAGGGACTATGGCTACACCTTC | CASLKMGRDYGYTF
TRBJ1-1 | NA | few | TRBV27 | TGTGCCAGCAGTTTAGTGGGCGACACTGAAGCTTTCTTT | CASSLVGDTEAFF
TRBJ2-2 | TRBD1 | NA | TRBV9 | TGTGCCAGCAGCCCGTCCGGGACAGTATCCGGGGAGCTGTTTTTT | CASSPSGTVSGELFF
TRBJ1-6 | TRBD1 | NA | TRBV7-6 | TGTGCCAGCAGCTTGCAGGGGGAAGCTGGCTCACCCCTCCACTTT | CASSLQGEAGSPLHF
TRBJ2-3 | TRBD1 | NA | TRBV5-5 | TGTGCCAGCAGTCCCCGACAGGGGCTCGGCACAGATACGCAGTATTTT | CASSPRQGLGTDTQYF
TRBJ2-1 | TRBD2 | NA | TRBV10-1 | TGCGCCAGCAGTGAGTCTAGGGGGACTAGCCGCTCCTACAATGAGCAGTTCTTC | CASSESRGTSRSYNEQFF
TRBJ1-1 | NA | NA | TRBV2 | TGTGCCAGCACGAGGCCGGTGGGGAACACTGAAGCTTTCTTT | CASTRPVGNTEAFF
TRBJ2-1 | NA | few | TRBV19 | TGTGCCAGTAGTATTAGTCGTATCAATGAGCAGTTCTTC | CASSISRINEQFF
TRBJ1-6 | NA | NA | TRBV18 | TGTGCCAGCTCCCGAGAGGCAGGGGCGAATTCACCCCTCCACTTT | CASSREAGANSPLHF
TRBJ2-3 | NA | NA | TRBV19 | TGTGCCAGTAGTATAGGGACAGTTTCAGATACGCAGTATTTT | CASSIGTVSDTQYF
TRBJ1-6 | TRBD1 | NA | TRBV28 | TGTGCCAGCAGTTTGTCCGGACAGGGGGCGATTTCACCCCTCCACTTT | CASSLSGQGAISPLHF
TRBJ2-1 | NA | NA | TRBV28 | TGTGCCAGCAGCCCATGGACCAGCAGGGACAACAATGAGCAGTTCTTC | CASSPWTSRDNNEQFF
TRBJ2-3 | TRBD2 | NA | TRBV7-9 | TGTGCCAGCAGCCGGACTAGCGGGGGAACAGATACGCAGTATTTT | CASSRTSGGTDTQYF
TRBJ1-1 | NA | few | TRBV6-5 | TGTGCCAGCCGACCTCGGACGGACATGAACACTGAAGCTTTCTTT | CASRPRTDMNTEAFF
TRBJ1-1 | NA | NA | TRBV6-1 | TGTGCCAGCAGTGAAGCGTTACTCGGTGAAGCTTTCTTT | CASSEALLGEAFF
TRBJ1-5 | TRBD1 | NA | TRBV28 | TGTGCCAGCAGGCCCGGTGACAGGGGGCATCAGCCCCAGCATTTT | CASRPGDRGHQPQHF
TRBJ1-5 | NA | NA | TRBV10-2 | TGCGCCACCCAGGGTTCATTCAATCAGCCCCAGCATTTT | CATQGSFNQPQHF
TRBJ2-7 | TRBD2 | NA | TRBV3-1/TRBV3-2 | TGTGCCAGCAGCCAAGATGCCGCGGGGGGGTTGTCCGAGCAGTACTTC | CASSQDAAGGLSEQYF
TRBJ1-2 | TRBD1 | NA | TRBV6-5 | TGTGCCAGCAGTTACTCCGGGACAGGGGGCGCTTATGGCTACACCTTC | CASSYSGTGGAYGYTF
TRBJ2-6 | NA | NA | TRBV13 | TGCGCCAGCAGCCACCAGGACTTCTCTGGGGCCAACGTCCTGACTTTC | CASSHQDFSGANVLTF
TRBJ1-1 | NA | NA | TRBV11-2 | TGTGCCAGCAGCTTAGGAAGGGGAGGGAACACTGAAGCTTTCTTT | CASSLGRGGNTEAFF
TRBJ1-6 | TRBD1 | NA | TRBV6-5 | TGTGCCAGCAGAAACGACAGGGAGAATTCACCCCTCCACTTT | CASRNDRENSPLHF
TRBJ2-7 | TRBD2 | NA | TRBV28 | TGTGCCAGCACCATTAGCGCGGGGGGAACCTCCTACGAGCAGTACTTC | CASTISAGGTSYEQYF
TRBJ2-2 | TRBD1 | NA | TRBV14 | TGTGCCAGCAGCCAAGATCGAGCCCGGACAGGGGGCCTGAACACCGGGGAGCTGTTTTTT | CASSQDRARTGGLNTGELFF
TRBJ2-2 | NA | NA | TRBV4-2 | TGTGCCAGCAGCGAGGACCGGACAAAGAACACCGGGGAGCTGTTTTTT | CASSEDRTKNTGELFF
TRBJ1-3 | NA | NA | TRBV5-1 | TGCGCCAGCAGCTTGGAACGGGGTGGAAACACCATATATTTT | CASSLERGGNTIYF
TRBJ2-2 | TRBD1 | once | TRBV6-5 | TGTGCCAGCAGTCCGACAGGGATTAACACCGGGGAGCTGTTTTTT | CASSPTGINTGELFF